This TCR beta chain is from a study of CD8 T cells in Susac syndrome. Study information: Susac syndrome patients were untreated, on corticosteroids with some adding intravenous immunoglobulin, or on intravenous immunoglobulin only.

TEMRA cells were enriched by FACS, while CD8+ and CD4+ T cells were obtained through a negative isolation that was performed magnetically. Whole-study results and caveats: In total CD8+ repertoires, around 15 Susac-specific public clones were detected, and CD8+ TEMRA repertoires contained several.

This clonotype was detected once. Its cognate antigen is unknown. RNA amounts of about 0.5 to 1 ug underwent reverse transcription with random hexamers. TCRdb redid the calling of the immunoSEQ multiplex PCR reads with MiXCR, one entry per CDR3 protein. The sample yields 75,000 to 80,000 distinct CDR3 sequences, approximately 95% seen once. From germline, CDR1 is SGHNT and CDR2 YYREEE (reference sequence). The CDR3 is 14 amino acids. V lost 4 bases and J lost 2, with 12 bases in between. The chain recombines TRBV5-4 with TRBJ1-2; weak D call: TRBD1 (5 bases). This receptor was identified in a human donor with Susac syndrome. Sample: CD8+ T cells from PBMCs. The CDR3 coding sequence is TGTGCCAGCAGCGCAGGGTACGCGAACTATGGCTACACCTTC. Translated, it gives CASSAGYANYGYTF. The complete variable domain, with remaining parts taken from reference TRBV5-4 and TRBJ1-2, reads ETGVTQSPTHLIKTRGQQVTLRCSSQSGHNTVSWYQQALGQGPQFIFQYYREEENGRGNFPPRFSGLQFPNYSSELNVNALELDDSALYLCASSAGYANYGYTFGSGTRLTVV.